This passage covers 30 T cell receptor beta chains from one sample sequenced in a study of technical replicates of blood from a handful of donors. TCRdb keeps only in-frame clones here, not all; method: immunoSEQ multiplex PCR. The table has about 70,000 clones, 95% to 98% seen once. Input material: T cells isolated from PBMCs. These receptors all stem from a human donor in good health.

The chain joins TRBV5-4 to TRBJ2-2; 11 nucleotides line up with TRBD2. The junction had 5 bases not matched to a gene; V was cut back by 4 bases and J by 6 bases. Germline V gene data show CDR1 as SGHNT and CDR2 as YYREEE (reference sequence). The CDR3 is made up of 15 amino acids. CDR3 region: CASSISGRASGELFF. In DNA form, the CDR3 reads TGTGCCAGCAGCATTAGCGGGAGGGCCTCCGGGGAGCTGTTTTTT.

The chain links TRBV29-1 to TRBJ2-1; TRBD2 matches at 7 bases. The CDR3 extends over 12 amino acids. Trimming removed 3 bases from V and 7 bases from J; junction bases left unmatched: 3. Germline V gene sequence: CDR1 SQVTM, CDR2 ANQGSEA. CDR3 coding DNA: TGCAGCGTTGACGGGGGGATAAATGAGCAGTTCTTC. Protein: CSVDGGINEQFF.

The chain carries TRBV10-2 and TRBJ2-7, with TRBD2 identical over 10 bases. J gave up 5 bases and V 10 bases, and 8 bases lay outside the gene matches. This CDR3 region has 13 residues. Germline V gene lookup returns CDR1 WSHSY and CDR2 SAAADI. This CDR3 reads CATLAGVWDEQYF. The CDR3 coding sequence is TGCGCCACCCTAGCGGGAGTCTGGGACGAGCAGTACTTC.

The chain joins TRBV2 to TRBJ1-5; no definite D call. V lost 5 bases and J lost 5, with 16 bases in between. The length of the CDR3 is 15 residues. Germline-derived CDR1 and CDR2 are SNHLY and FYNNEI. CDR3 protein: CASSPSGLTHQPQHF. CDR3 coding DNA: TGTGCCAGCAGTCCTAGTGGGTTAACCCATCAGCCCCAGCATTTT.

The chain couples TRBV27 to TRBJ1-3; tentatively, D is TRBD1 (5 bases). V lost 5 bases and J 4 bases, leaving 9 bases between the germline ends. Per germline, CDR1 MNHEY and CDR2 SMNVEV (reference sequence). The CDR3 extends over 13 amino acids. The CDR3 reads CASSIRAGNTIYF. The CDR3 region has the DNA TGTGCCAGCAGTATCAGGGCAGGAAACACCATATATTTT.

This clone appeared a few times. The chain uses TRBV9 and TRBJ1-1; D is possibly TRBD1 (6 bases). Per the germline V gene, CDR1 is SGDLS and CDR2 is YYNGEE. CDR3 length: 12 residues. Trimming cost V 0 bases and J 7 bases, with 7 bases left between them. CDR3 sequence reads: CASSVEGVEAFF. The CDR3 DNA is TGTGCCAGCAGCGTAGAGGGGGTTGAAGCTTTCTTT. Together with reference TRBV9 and TRBJ1-1, the CDR3 gives the full variable domain: DSGVTQTPKHLITATGQRVTLRCSPRSGDLSVYWYQQSLDQGLQFLIQYYNGEERAKGNILERFSAQQFPDLHSELNLSSLELGDSALYFCASSVEGVEAFFGQGTRLTVV.

The rearrangement uses TRBV29-1 and TRBJ1-4, with 9 bases identical to TRBD1. V was pared by 5 bases and J by 7 bases, with 5 bases of the junction left unmatched. This CDR3 is 13 amino acids long. The germline V gene encodes CDR1 SQVTM and CDR2 ANQGSEA. The CDR3 reads CSVQQGASEKLFF. CDR3 nucleotides: TGCAGCGTTCAACAGGGGGCGAGTGAAAAACTGTTTTTT.

The chain uses TRBV27 and TRBJ2-7, with D perhaps matching TRBD1 (6 bases). Trimming left V 5 bases short and J 4 bases short, with 15 bases between. The CDR3 spans 14 residues. CDR1 MNHEY and CDR2 SMNVEV come from the germline V gene (reference sequence). The CDR3: CASSERLRGYEQYF. CDR3 coding DNA: TGTGCCAGCAGTGAACGGCTCAGGGGATACGAGCAGTACTTC.

The rearrangement joins TRBV29-1 to TRBJ2-1, with no clear D. Trimming left V 4 bases short and J 0 bases short, with 7 bases between. From germline, CDR1 is SQVTM and CDR2 ANQGSEA. The CDR3 is 13 residues long. The CDR3 spells CSVATSSYNEQFF. The CDR3 DNA reads TGCAGCGTTGCGACTTCCTCCTACAATGAGCAGTTCTTC.

This chain links TRBV27 with TRBJ2-1; D may be TRBD2 (5 bases). Germline V CDR1 and CDR2: MNHEY, SMNVEV (reference sequence). The CDR3 spans 13 residues. V gave up 2 bases and J gave up 6 bases, with 8 bases separating them. CDR3: CASSLVAGNEQFF. The CDR3 bases are TGTGCCAGCAGTTTAGTCGCGGGCAATGAGCAGTTCTTC.

This clone was counted once. The chain joins TRBV5-1 to TRBJ2-7; D call uncertain. Germline V CDR1 and CDR2: SGHRS, YFSETQ. The CDR3 runs to 14 residues. Deletions cut 1 base from V and 5 bases from J, with 13 bases between. The CDR3 sequence is CASSLYSDSDEQYF. In nucleotides, the CDR3 is TGCGCCAGCAGCTTGTACAGTGATTCAGACGAGCAGTACTTC.

The CDR3 sequence: CSVEGDREITEAFF. CDR3 nucleotide sequence: TGCAGCGTGGAGGGGGACAGAGAGATAACTGAAGCTTTCTTT. The V call is TRBV29-1, the J call TRBJ1-1; 7 nucleotides match TRBD1. The CDR3 sequence is 14 residues long. Losses at the gene ends were 6 bases for V and 5 bases for J; bases not matched to a gene: 12. Germline V gene sequence: CDR1 SQVTM, CDR2 ANQGSEA.

The CDR3 sequence is CASKGGNTGELFF. CDR3 coding DNA: TGTGCCAGCAAAGGGGGGAACACCGGGGAGCTGTTTTTT. This chain uses TRBV6-1 with TRBJ2-2, with a possible D match to TRBD1 (6 bases). Germline V lookup: CDR1 MNHNS, CDR2 SASEGT. The V and J ends lost 7 bases and 1 base respectively, with 7 bases between them. This CDR3 region has 13 residues.

This chain joins TRBV4-3 and TRBJ2-1; a weak D match, TRBD2 (5 bases). V dropped 1 base and J dropped 7 bases, with 11 bases sitting between them. The CDR3 consists of 14 residues. Germline loops: CDR1 LGHNA, CDR2 YSLEER. The CDR3 reads CASSQAGSRNEQFF. The CDR3 DNA is TGCGCCAGCAGCCAAGCGGGATCAAGGAATGAGCAGTTCTTC.

The chain is built from TRBV19 and TRBJ2-7, with 8 bases matching TRBD1. The germline CDR1 and CDR2 sequences are LNHDA and SQIVND (reference sequence). Unmatched junction bases numbered 7, after V lost 1 base and J lost 2 bases. The CDR3 runs 16 residues. CDR3 nucleotide sequence: TGTGCCAGTAGTATAGTTGGTGGCAGGGGGCCCTACGAGCAGTACTTC. Translating it yields CASSIVGGRGPYEQYF. The full variable domain, its missing parts supplied by reference TRBV19 and TRBJ2-7, is DGGITQSPKYLFRKEGQNVTLSCEQNLNHDAMYWYRQDPGQGLRLIYYSQIVNDFQKGDIAEGYSVSREKKESFPLTVTSAQKNPTAFYLCASSIVGGRGPYEQYFGPGTRLTVT.

As concerns this clone: This sample also contains other DNA sequences that code for the same CDR3. The chain employs TRBV5-6 and TRBJ2-1, with TRBD2 matching 9 bases. There are 15 residues in the CDR3. J gave up 5 bases and V 0 bases, and 3 bases lay outside the gene matches. Germline V gene data show CDR1 as SGHDT and CDR2 as YYEEEE. In DNA, the CDR3 is TGTGCCAGCAGCTTGGAGCTAGCGGGGCACAATGAGCAGTTCTTC. Translation: CASSLELAGHNEQFF.

This CDR3 is CASSLPILAGVQGEQFF. CDR3 coding DNA: TGTGCCAGCAGCCTACCAATACTAGCGGGAGTACAAGGTGAGCAGTTCTTC. This chain connects TRBV7-9 to TRBJ2-1; 11 bases map to TRBD2. CDR1 SEHNR and CDR2 FQNEAQ come from the germline V gene (reference sequence). The V gene end was trimmed by 5 bases and the J gene end by 9 bases; junction bases not matched to a gene: 15. CDR3 length: 17 residues.

The chain is built from TRBV10-3 and TRBJ1-2; D is ambiguous. Looked up from germline, CDR1 is ENHRY and CDR2 is SYGVKD. Trimming left V 7 bases short and J 6 bases short, with 18 bases between. The CDR3 runs 14 residues. In nucleotides, the CDR3 is TGTGCCATCACAAATCGGCAGGCCAAGGATGGCTACACCTTC. It encodes CAITNRQAKDGYTF.

The genes are TRBV10-1 and TRBJ2-2; the match to TRBD1 covers 9 bases. Germline V gene lookup returns CDR1 WNHNN and CDR2 SYGVQD (reference sequence). The CDR3 has 14 residues. V lost 2 bases to trimming and J lost 5 bases; unmatched junction nucleotides: 0. The CDR3, as DNA: TGCGCCAGCAGTGAGGGGACAGGGACCGGGGAGCTGTTTTTT. Protein product: CASSEGTGTGELFF.

The chain combines TRBV18 with TRBJ1-2; no reliable D call. The CDR3 consists of 13 residues. The ends were cut back, 2 bases at V and 4 bases at J, with 8 bases in the middle. The germline CDR1 and CDR2 sequences are KGHSH and LQKENI. DNA of the CDR3: TGTGCCAGCTCACCAGTGGCCTCCTATGGCTACACCTTC. Encoded protein: CASSPVASYGYTF.

CDR3 protein: CASTLGGGNQPQHF. CDR3 sequence (DNA): TGTGCCAGTACCCTAGGGGGGGGAAATCAGCCCCAGCATTTT. This sequence joins TRBV19 and TRBJ1-5; perhaps TRBD1 as D (6 bases). CDR1 is LNHDA and CDR2 is SQIVND in the germline V gene (reference sequence). This CDR3 comprises 14 residues. V was pared by 7 bases and J by 4 bases, with 14 bases between.

The V call is TRBV6-1, the J call TRBJ1-3; TRBD1 matches at 10 bases. After removal of 0 bases from V and 8 bases from J, the junction contained 4 bases not matched to a gene. Germline V gene lookup returns CDR1 MNHNS and CDR2 SASEGT. The CDR3 is 15 residues long. The CDR3 bases are TGTGCCAGCAGTGAAGCCCAGACAGGGGGCTACACCATATATTTT. Its translation: CASSEAQTGGYTIYF.

The rearrangement links TRBV2 to TRBJ2-7; D is perhaps TRBD2 (6 bases). The V end was cut by 6 bases, the J end by 7 bases, with 10 bases between. CDR3 length: 11 amino acids. Germline V gene lookup returns CDR1 SNHLY and CDR2 FYNNEI. The CDR3: CASSSGGEQYF. The CDR3, as DNA: TGTGCCAGCAGCAGTGGGGGGGAGCAGTACTTC.

The rearrangement uses TRBV7-2 and TRBJ2-5, with 8 positions matching TRBD2. CDR3 size: 14 residues. Germline V CDR1 and CDR2: SGHTA, FQGNSA. V shed 5 bases, J shed 6 bases, and the junction held 8 bases outside the gene matches. CDR3 nucleotides: TGTGCCAGCAGCCCCGCCCCGGGAGGGCAGACCCAGTACTTC. It specifies CASSPAPGGQTQYF.

On this clone itself: The junction departs from the called germline gene at one end, perhaps through a read error. The CDR3 is CASSSTPGLEETQYF. CDR3 coding DNA: TGTGCTAGCAGCTCAACACCTGGACTTGAAGAGACCCAGTACTTC. The chain links TRBV7-7 to TRBJ2-5; a weak D match, TRBD2 (5 bases). This CDR3 region has 15 residues. Germline CDR1 and CDR2: SSHAT and FNYEAQ (reference sequence).

This clone showed up just once. This chain uses TRBV28 with TRBJ1-1, with D possibly matching TRBD1 (5 bases). From germline, CDR1 is MDHEN and CDR2 SYDVKM. The CDR3 is made up of 13 amino acids. V gave up 1 base and J gave up 3 bases, with 6 bases separating them. CDR3 loop: CASSLSGYTEAFF. CDR3 coding DNA: TGTGCCAGCAGTTTATCAGGGTACACTGAAGCTTTCTTT.

This chain joins TRBV20-1 and TRBJ2-7; D not resolved. Per the germline V gene, CDR1 is DFQATT and CDR2 is SNEGSKA (reference sequence). The CDR3 totals 11 residues. V lost 1 base, J lost 5 bases, and 6 bases lay in between. Here the CDR3 reads CSARGGDEQYF. CDR3 bases: TGCAGTGCTAGAGGCGGCGACGAGCAGTACTTC.

The V gene is TRBV19, the J gene TRBJ1-5, with TRBD1 as a possible D gene (5 bases). The germline CDR1 and CDR2 sequences are LNHDA and SQIVND (reference sequence). The V and J ends lost 8 bases and 7 bases respectively, with 15 bases between them. This CDR3 region has 13 residues. DNA of the CDR3: TGTGCCAGTTCTCGGCAGGGTGAACAGCCCCAGCATTTT. Its protein is CASSRQGEQPQHF. The full variable domain, with the rest looked up from reference TRBV19 and TRBJ1-5, is DGGITQSPKYLFRKEGQNVTLSCEQNLNHDAMYWYRQDPGQGLRLIYYSQIVNDFQKGDIAEGYSVSREKKESFPLTVTSAQKNPTAFYLCASSRQGEQPQHFGDGTRLSIL.

The V call is TRBV18, the J call TRBJ2-7; D unclear. Looked up from germline, CDR1 is KGHSH and CDR2 is LQKENI. The CDR3 has 15 amino acids. Trimming shortened V by 3 bases and J by 3 bases, and 15 bases separated the two germline ends. The CDR3 sequence is CASSPAGRVYYEQYF. The DNA of the CDR3 is TGTGCCAGCTCACCTGCTGGTCGGGTTTACTACGAGCAGTACTTC. The full variable domain, with the rest looked up from reference TRBV18 and TRBJ2-7, is NAGVMQNPRHLVRRRGQEARLRCSPMKGHSHVYWYRQLPEEGLKFMVYLQKENIIDESGMPKERFSAEFPKEGPSILRIQQVVRGDSAAYFCASSPAGRVYYEQYFGPGTRLTVT.

The V gene is TRBV11-2, the J gene TRBJ1-2; 9 nucleotides align to TRBD1. The CDR3 runs to 13 residues. Per germline, CDR1 SGHAT and CDR2 FQNNGV. J lost 6 bases, V lost 3 bases, and 2 bases had no gene match. In nucleotides, the CDR3 is TGTGCCAGCAGCTTCACAGGGGGCGATGGCTACACCTTC. Protein product: CASSFTGGDGYTF.